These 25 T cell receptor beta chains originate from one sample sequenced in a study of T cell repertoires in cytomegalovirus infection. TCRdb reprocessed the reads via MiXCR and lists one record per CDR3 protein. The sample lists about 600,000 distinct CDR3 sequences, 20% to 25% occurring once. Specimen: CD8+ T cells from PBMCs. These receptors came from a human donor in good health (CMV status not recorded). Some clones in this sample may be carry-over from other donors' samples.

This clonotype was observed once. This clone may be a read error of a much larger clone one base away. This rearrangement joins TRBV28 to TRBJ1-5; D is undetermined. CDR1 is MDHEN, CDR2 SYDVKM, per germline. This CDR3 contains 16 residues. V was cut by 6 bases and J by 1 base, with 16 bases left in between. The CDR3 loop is CASRSLRAQSNQPQHF. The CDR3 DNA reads TGTGCCAGCAGGTCACTCCGGGCCCAGAGCAATCAGCCCCAGCATTTT.

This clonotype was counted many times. The CDR3 sequence is CASSQDEGAPYDGEQFF. DNA for the CDR3: TGCGCCAGCAGCCAAGATGAAGGGGCACCATACGATGGTGAGCAGTTCTTC. The genes are TRBV4-1 and TRBJ2-1; the D gene is possibly TRBD1 (5 bases). Per the germline V gene, CDR1 is MGHRA and CDR2 is YSYEKL. V was cut by 0 bases and J by 9 bases, with 21 bases left in between. CDR3 length: 17 amino acids.

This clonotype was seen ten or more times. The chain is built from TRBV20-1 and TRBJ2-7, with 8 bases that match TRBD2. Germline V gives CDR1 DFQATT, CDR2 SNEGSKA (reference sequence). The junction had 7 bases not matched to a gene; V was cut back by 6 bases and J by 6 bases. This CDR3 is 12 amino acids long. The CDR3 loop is CSALGAGGEQYV. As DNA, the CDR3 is TGCAGTGCCCTCGGCGCGGGAGGCGAGCAGTACGTC.

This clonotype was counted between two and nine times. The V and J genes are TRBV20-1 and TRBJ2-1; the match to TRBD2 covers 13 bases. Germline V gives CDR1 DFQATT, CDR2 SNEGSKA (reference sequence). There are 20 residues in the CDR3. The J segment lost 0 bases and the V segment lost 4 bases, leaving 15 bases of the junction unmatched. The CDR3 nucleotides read TGCAGTGCTACCATAGCCGGGACTAGCGGGACCAAAAGCTCCTACAATGAGCAGTTCTTC. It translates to CSATIAGTSGTKSSYNEQFF.

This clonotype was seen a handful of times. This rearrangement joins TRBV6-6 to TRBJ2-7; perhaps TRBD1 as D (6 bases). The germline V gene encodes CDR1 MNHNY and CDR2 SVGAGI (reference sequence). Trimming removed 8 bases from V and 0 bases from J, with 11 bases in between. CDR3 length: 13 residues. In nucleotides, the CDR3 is TGTGCCAGCTTAGGGGGATACTCCTACGAGCAGTACTTC. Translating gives CASLGGYSYEQYF.

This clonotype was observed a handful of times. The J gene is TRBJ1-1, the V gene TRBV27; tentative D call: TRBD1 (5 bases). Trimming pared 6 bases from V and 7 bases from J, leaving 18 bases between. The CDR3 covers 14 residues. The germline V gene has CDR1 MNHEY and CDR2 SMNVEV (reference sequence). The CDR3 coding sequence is TGTGCCAGCAGCCGCGCCAGGGAGGGAATTGAAGCTTTCTTT. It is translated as CASSRAREGIEAFF.

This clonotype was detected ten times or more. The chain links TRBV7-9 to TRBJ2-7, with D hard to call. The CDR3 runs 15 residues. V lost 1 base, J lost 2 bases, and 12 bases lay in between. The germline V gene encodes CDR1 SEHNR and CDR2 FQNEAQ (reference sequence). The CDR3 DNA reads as TGTGCCAGCAGCTTAGTAGGTTCAGGAGCCTACGAGCAGTACGTC. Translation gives CASSLVGSGAYEQYV.

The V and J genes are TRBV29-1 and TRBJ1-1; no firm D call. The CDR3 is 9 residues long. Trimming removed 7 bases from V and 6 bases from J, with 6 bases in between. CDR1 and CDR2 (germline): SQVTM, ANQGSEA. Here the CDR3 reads CSAEAEAFF. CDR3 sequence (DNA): TGCAGCGCCGAAGCTGAAGCTTTCTTT.

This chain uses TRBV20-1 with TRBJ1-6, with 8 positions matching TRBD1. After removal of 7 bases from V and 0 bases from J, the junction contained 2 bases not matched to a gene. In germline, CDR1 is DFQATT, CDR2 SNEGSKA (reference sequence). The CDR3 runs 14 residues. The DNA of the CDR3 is TGCAGTGTTCAGGGGGCCTCCTATAATTCACCCCTCCACTTT. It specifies CSVQGASYNSPLHF.

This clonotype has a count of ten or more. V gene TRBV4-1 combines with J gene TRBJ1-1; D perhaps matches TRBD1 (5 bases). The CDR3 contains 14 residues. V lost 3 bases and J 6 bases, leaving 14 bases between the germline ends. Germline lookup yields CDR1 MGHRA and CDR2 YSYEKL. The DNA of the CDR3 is TGCGCCAGCAGCCAGGGACCTGCCCTTTCTGAAGCTTTCTTT. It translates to CASSQGPALSEAFF.

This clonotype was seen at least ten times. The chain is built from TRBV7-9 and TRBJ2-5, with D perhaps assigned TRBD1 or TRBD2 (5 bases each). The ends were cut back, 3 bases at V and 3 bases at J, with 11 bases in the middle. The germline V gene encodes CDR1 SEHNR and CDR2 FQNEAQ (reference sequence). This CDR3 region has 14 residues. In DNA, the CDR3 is TGTGCCAGCAGCTTGTCACTAGGGGAAGAGACCCAGTACTTC. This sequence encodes CASSLSLGEETQYF.

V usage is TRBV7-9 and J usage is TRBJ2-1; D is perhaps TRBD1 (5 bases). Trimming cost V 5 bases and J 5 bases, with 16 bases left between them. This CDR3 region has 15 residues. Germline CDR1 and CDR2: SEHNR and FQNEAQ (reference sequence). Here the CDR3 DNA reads TGTGCCAGCAGCGGTGTTTGGGGCAGGAACAATGAGCAGTTCTTC. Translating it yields CASSGVWGRNNEQFF.

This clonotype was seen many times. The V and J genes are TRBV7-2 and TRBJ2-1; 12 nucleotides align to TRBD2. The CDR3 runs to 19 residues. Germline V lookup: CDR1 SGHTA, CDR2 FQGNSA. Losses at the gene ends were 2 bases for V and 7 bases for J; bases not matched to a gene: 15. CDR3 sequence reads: CASSLSTGLAGLLGNEQFF. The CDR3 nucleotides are TGTGCCAGCAGCTTATCTACCGGACTAGCGGGGTTACTTGGTAATGAGCAGTTCTTC.

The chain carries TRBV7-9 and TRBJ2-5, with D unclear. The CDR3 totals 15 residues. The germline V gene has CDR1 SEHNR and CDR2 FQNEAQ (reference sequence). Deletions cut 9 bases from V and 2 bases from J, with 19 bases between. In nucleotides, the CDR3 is TGTGCCAGTAGCCCAAGGACGGGCAGGCAAGAGACCCAGTACTTC. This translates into CASSPRTGRQETQYF.

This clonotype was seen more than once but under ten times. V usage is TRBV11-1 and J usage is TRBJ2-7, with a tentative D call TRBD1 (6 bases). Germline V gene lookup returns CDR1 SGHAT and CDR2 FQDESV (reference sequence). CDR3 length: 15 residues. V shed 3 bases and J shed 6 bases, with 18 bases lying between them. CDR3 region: CASSFLPDSQGEQYV. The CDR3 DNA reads TGTGCCAGCAGCTTTCTCCCGGACAGTCAAGGCGAGCAGTACGTC.

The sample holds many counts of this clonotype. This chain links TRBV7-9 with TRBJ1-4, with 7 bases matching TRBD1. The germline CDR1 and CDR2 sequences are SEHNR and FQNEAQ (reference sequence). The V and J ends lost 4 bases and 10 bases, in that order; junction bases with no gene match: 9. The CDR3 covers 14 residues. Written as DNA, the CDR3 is TGTGCCAGCAGCTCGGGACAGTTGGCTGGAAAACTGTTTTTT. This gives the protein CASSSGQLAGKLFF.

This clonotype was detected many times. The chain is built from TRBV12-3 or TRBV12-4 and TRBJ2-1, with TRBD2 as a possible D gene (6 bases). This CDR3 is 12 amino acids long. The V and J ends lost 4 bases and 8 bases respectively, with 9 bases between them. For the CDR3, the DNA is TGTGCCAGCAGTTCCTCGGGGGATGAGCAGTTCTTC. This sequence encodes CASSSSGDEQFF.

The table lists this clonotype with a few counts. The CDR3 DNA follows: TGTGCCAGCAGCTCGAGAGTTGGTGGGAATGAGCAGTTCTTC. As protein: CASSSRVGGNEQFF. The chain joins TRBV7-8 to TRBJ2-1; D is undetermined. CDR3 length: 14 amino acids. In germline, CDR1 is SGHVS, CDR2 FQNEAQ. Between the trimmed V and J ends, which lost 4 bases and 7 bases, there was a span of 14 bases.

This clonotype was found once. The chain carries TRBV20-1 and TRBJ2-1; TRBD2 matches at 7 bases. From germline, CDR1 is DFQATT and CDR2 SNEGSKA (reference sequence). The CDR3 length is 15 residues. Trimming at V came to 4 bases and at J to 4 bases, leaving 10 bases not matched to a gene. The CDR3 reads CSANEAGVGYNEQFF. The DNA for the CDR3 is TGCAGTGCTAATGAGGCGGGGGTAGGATACAATGAGCAGTTCTTC.

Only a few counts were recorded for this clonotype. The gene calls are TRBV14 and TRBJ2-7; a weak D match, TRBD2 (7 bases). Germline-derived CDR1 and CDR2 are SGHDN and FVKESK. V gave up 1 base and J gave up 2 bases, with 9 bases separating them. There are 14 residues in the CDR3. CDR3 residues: CASSQGEGAYEQYF. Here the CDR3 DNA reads TGTGCCAGCAGCCAAGGGGAGGGGGCCTACGAGCAGTACTTC.

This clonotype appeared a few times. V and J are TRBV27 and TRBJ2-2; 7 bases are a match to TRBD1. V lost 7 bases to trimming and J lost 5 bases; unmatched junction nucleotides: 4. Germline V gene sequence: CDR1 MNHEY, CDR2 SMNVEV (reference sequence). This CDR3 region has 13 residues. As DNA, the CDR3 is TGTGCCAGCACGGGACAGTCAACCGGGGAGCTGTTTTTT. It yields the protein CASTGQSTGELFF.

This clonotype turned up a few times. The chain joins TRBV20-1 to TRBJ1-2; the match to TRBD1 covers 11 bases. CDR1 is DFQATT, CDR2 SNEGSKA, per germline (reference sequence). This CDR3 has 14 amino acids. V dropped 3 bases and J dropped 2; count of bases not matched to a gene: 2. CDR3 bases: TGCAGTGCTAGGGACAGGGGGCAAAACTATGGCTACACCTTC. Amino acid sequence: CSARDRGQNYGYTF.

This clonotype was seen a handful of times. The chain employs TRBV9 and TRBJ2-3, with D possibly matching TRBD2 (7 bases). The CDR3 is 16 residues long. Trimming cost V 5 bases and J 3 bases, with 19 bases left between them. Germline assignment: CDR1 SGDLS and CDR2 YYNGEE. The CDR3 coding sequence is TGTGCCAGCAGTGCGCCTCAAGGGGGGGGGACAGATACGCAGTATTTT. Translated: CASSAPQGGGTDTQYF.

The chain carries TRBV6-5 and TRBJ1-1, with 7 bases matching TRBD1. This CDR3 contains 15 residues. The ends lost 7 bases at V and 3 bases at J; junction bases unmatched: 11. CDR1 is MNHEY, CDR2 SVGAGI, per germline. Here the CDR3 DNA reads TGTGCCAGCAAACCTGACAGGGTCTGGTACACTGAAGCTTTCTTT. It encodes CASKPDRVWYTEAFF.

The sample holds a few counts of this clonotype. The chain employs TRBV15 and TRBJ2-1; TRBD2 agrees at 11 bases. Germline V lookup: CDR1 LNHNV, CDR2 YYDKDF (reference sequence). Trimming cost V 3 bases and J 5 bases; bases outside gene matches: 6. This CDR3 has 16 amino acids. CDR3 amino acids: CATSSSGGVPNNEQFF. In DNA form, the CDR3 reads TGTGCCACCAGCAGTAGCGGGGGGGTACCAAACAATGAGCAGTTCTTC.